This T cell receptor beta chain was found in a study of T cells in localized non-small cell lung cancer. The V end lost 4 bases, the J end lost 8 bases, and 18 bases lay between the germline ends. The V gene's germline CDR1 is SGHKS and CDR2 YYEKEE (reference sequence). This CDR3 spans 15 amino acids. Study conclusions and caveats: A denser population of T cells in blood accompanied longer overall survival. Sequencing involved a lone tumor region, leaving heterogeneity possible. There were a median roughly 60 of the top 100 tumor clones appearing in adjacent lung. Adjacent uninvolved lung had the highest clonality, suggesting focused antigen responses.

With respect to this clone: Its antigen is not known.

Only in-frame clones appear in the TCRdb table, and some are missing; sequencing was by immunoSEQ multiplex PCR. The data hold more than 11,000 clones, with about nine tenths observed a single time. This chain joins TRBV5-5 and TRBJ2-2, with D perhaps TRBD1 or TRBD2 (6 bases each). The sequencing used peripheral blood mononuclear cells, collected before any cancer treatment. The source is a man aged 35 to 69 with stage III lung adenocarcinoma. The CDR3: CASSPYGGGAGELFF. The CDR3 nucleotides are TGTGCCAGCAGCCCTTACGGGGGCGGTGCTGGGGAGCTGTTTTTT.